This entry lists 10 T cell receptor beta chains sequenced from one sample in a study of T cell responses to AZD1222 COVID-19 vaccine. Generated by immunoSEQ multiplex PCR, the TCRdb table keeps only in-frame clones and is missing some. The sample has over 150,000 clones, 75% to 90% seen once. Here the sequenced sample was peripheral blood, taken on day 0 of AZD1222 vaccination. These receptors were taken from an adult in good health.

The rearrangement joins TRBV6-5 to TRBJ1-2, with D possibly TRBD1 on 5 matching bases. The germline V and J ends were trimmed by 8 bases and 6 bases, with 10 bases remaining between them. The CDR3 consists of 11 residues. Germline CDR1 MNHEY, CDR2 SVGAGI. The DNA for the CDR3 is TGTGCCAGCCAAAACAGGCATGGCTACACCTTC. This translates into CASQNRHGYTF.

The chain joins TRBV5-1 to TRBJ2-5, with 9 bases fitting TRBD1. After removal of 0 bases from V and 5 bases from J, the junction contained 2 bases not matched to a gene. The germline gives CDR1 SGHRS, CDR2 YFSETQ. This CDR3 has 14 residues. CDR3 in amino acids: CASSLDRGRETQYF. The DNA for the CDR3 is TGCGCCAGCAGCTTGGACAGGGGGCGCGAGACCCAGTACTTC.

CDR3 in DNA: TGTGCCAGCGGAAGCGGGGTTCAAGAGACCCAGTACTTC. Amino acids: CASGSGVQETQYF. The V and J genes are TRBV2 and TRBJ2-5; 7 bases map to TRBD2. CDR3 length equals 13 residues. The junction had 5 bases not matched to a gene; V was cut back by 8 bases and J by 2 bases. Germline V lookup: CDR1 SNHLY, CDR2 FYNNEI.

The V call is TRBV7-2, the J call TRBJ2-7; 7 bases agree with TRBD2. The CDR3 loop spans 16 amino acids. The V gene's germline CDR1 is SGHTA and CDR2 FQGNSA. The junction had 8 bases not matched to a gene; V was cut back by 1 base and J by 2 bases. This CDR3 reads CASSLGPSSGAYEQYF. CDR3 sequence (DNA): TGTGCCAGCAGCTTAGGTCCTTCTAGCGGTGCCTACGAGCAGTACTTC.

The chain has TRBV30 and TRBJ1-5, with TRBD1 matching 9 bases. The CDR3 runs 15 residues. Trimming removed 3 bases from V and 5 bases from J; junction bases left unmatched: 8. CDR1 is GTSNPN, CDR2 SVGIG, per germline (reference sequence). The CDR3 DNA is TGTGCCTGGAGCCCAGAAGGACAGGGGTATCAGCCCCAGCATTTT. This gives the protein CAWSPEGQGYQPQHF.

The J gene is TRBJ2-2, the V gene TRBV27; no firm D call. Looked up from germline, CDR1 is MNHEY and CDR2 is SMNVEV (reference sequence). CDR3 length: 13 residues. V was pared by 2 bases and J by 7 bases, with 8 bases between. CDR3 region: CASSLRLVGELFF. The CDR3 DNA sequence: TGTGCCAGCAGTTTAAGACTGGTCGGGGAGCTGTTTTTT.

The sample holds one count of this clone. The junction and the germline gene differ at one end; a read error may be behind it. V usage is TRBV4-2 and J usage is TRBJ2-7; TRBD2 matches 8 bases. The CDR3 extends over 15 amino acids. The germline gives CDR1 LGHNA, CDR2 YNFKEQ. The CDR3: CASSPLGREASHLDF. CDR3 bases: TGTGCCAGCAGCCCCCTTGGGCGGGAGGCCTCACATTTAGACTTC.

This chain joins TRBV28 and TRBJ1-2, with D maybe TRBD1 (6 bases). Deletions cut 7 bases from V and 6 bases from J, with 18 bases between. CDR3 length: 14 residues. Germline lookup yields CDR1 MDHEN and CDR2 SYDVKM. Here the CDR3 DNA reads TGTGCCAGCATTCTAGCGGGGACAACTCATGGCTACACCTTC. Translated: CASILAGTTHGYTF.

The V and J genes are TRBV7-2 and TRBJ2-7; D is unclear. Germline V gene data show CDR1 as SGHTA and CDR2 as FQGNSA. V was clipped by 1 base and J by 1 base, with 8 bases between them. The CDR3 length is 14 residues. This chain's CDR3 is CASSLGTSSYEQYF. Written as DNA, the CDR3 is TGTGCCAGCAGCTTAGGAACATCGTCCTACGAGCAGTACTTC.

The chain combines TRBV6-6 with TRBJ1-2; 7 nucleotides align to TRBD1. Germline values: CDR1 MNHNY, CDR2 SVGAGI (reference sequence). V shed 7 bases, J shed 8 bases, and the junction held 13 bases outside the gene matches. The CDR3 extends over 14 amino acids. CDR3 in amino acids: CASIKQTGPEGYTF. CDR3 nucleotides: TGTGCCAGCATTAAACAGACAGGGCCGGAGGGCTACACCTTC.